The following is a TCR beta chain sequence with its context. This sample was taken from a study of OX40 agonist ivuxolimab in advanced cancers. Sequencing used immunoSEQ multiplex PCR; TCRdb keeps in-frame clones, though not all of them. Counted here are 50,000 to 60,000 clones, 70% to 90% occurring once; the ten biggest clones make up roughly 6.7%. V lost 3 bases and J 4 bases, leaving 6 bases between the germline ends. Germline CDR1 and CDR2: MNHNS and SASEGT. The CDR3 length is 12 residues. The sample in question was CD4+ or CD8+ T cells sorted from blood, obtained in a trial of the OX40 agonist ivuxolimab. The clonotype originates from an adult with an advanced solid tumor such as melanoma, head and neck, liver or kidney cancer. The J gene is TRBJ1-2, the V gene TRBV6-1; D ambiguous. The CDR3 sequence is CASSDGSYGYTF. The CDR3 DNA reads as TGTGCCAGCAGTGATGGGAGCTATGGCTACACCTTC.